A selection of T cell receptor beta chains follows, all from one sample in a study of shared clonotypes between healthy human individuals. Only in-frame clones appear in the TCRdb table, and some are missing; sequencing was by immunoSEQ multiplex PCR. The sample holds roughly 1 million clones, around 78% seen once. Source material: memory CD4+ T cells from PBMCs. Source of these receptors: a man between 18 and 35 years old in good health. Some clones in this sample may be carry-over from other donors' samples. The CDR3 runs from the conserved cysteine through the conserved F or W. D genes are given only for firm matches. Expanded clones are given a class, and other clones once, few, many or no size at all.

len | j_gene | d_gene | abundance | v_gene | CDR3nt | CDR3aa
12 | TRBJ2-5 | - | - | TRBV11-1 | TGTGCCAGCAGCCCTCGCAGCGAGACCCAGTACTTC | CASSPRSETQYF
13 | TRBJ2-7 | - | - | TRBV11-3 | TGTGCCAGCAGCTTGGGGGCAAACCACGAGCAGTACTTC | CASSLGANHEQYF
13 | TRBJ2-1 | - | - | TRBV7-2 | TGTGCCAGCAGCCAACAGGGTTACAATGAGCAGTTCTTC | CASSQQGYNEQFF
15 | TRBJ2-2 | TRBD1 | - | TRBV4-1 | TGCGCCAGCAGCCAAAGGACAGGGAACACCGGGGAGCTGTTTTTT | CASSQRTGNTGELFF
14 | TRBJ2-7 | TRBD2 | - | TRBV11-2 | TGTGCCAGCAGCAGGGCGGGAGGGTCTCGGGTATTGGACTTC | CASSRAGGSRVLDF
14 | TRBJ1-2 | - | - | TRBV2 | TGTGCCAGCATGGGAACAGGGTTCAACTATGGCTACACCTTC | CASMGTGFNYGYTF
12 | TRBJ2-5 | - | - | TRBV6-1 | TGTGCCAGCAGTGACCCAGAAGAGACCCAGTACTTC | CASSDPEETQYF
17 | TRBJ2-7 | TRBD1 | - | TRBV2 | TGTGCCAGCAGTGAAGCTAGGAAGGGGACAGGACTACACGAGCAGTACTTC | CASSEARKGTGLHEQYF
14 | TRBJ2-7 | - | - | TRBV7-2 | TGTGCCAGCAGCTTAGAGAGGCACTCCTACGAGCAGTACTTC | CASSLERHSYEQYF
14 | TRBJ2-7 | TRBD1 | - | TRBV2 | TGTGCCAGCACGTCAACCCGGACAGGGGCCGAGCAGTACTTC | CASTSTRTGAEQYF
13 | TRBJ1-3 | - | - | TRBV15 | TGTGCCACCAGCAGAGGCCCTGGAAACACCATATATTTT | CATSRGPGNTIYF
14 | TRBJ1-1 | - | - | TRBV28 | TGTGCCAGCAGACAGCCTACATCTCTTAGGCGGGCTTTCTTT | CASRQPTSLRRAFF
16 | TRBJ2-3 | - | - | TRBV4-2 | TGTGCCAGCAGCCTAAGTGGGTACAAACAGGCAGATACGCAGTATTTT | CASSLSGYKQADTQYF
13 | TRBJ1-1 | - | - | TRBV10-2 | TGCGCCAGCAGTCCTTATATGAACACTGAAGCTTTCTTT | CASSPYMNTEAFF
12 | TRBJ1-1 | TRBD1 | - | TRBV5-3 | TGTGCCAGCAGCTGGGAGACAGGGGAAGCTTTCTTT | CASSWETGEAFF
14 | TRBJ2-1 | TRBD1 | - | TRBV5-1 | TGCGCCAGCAGCGGAACCGGGACAGGGCATGAGCAGTTCTTC | CASSGTGTGHEQFF
18 | TRBJ2-1 | - | - | TRBV7-9 | TGTGCCAGCAGCCCCCGAAGAGTAGCGGATACTAATTACAATGAGCAGTTCTTC | CASSPRRVADTNYNEQFF
13 | TRBJ1-1 | - | few | TRBV28 | TGTGCCAGCAGGGTGACTGCAGGGACTGAAGCTTTCTTT | CASRVTAGTEAFF
15 | TRBJ2-7 | TRBD1 | - | TRBV7-8 | TGTGCCAGCGCCCCAGTATGGGACAGGGGTTACGAGCAGTACTTC | CASAPVWDRGYEQYF
15 | TRBJ2-7 | TRBD1 | - | TRBV5-3 | TGTGCCAGAAGTTCTCCGGACAGGGGGGGATACGAGCAGTACTTC | CARSSPDRGGYEQYF
14 | TRBJ1-2 | TRBD1 | - | TRBV2 | TGTGCCAGCAGTGGGGACAGGGGCCCCTATGGCTACACCTTC | CASSGDRGPYGYTF
14 | TRBJ1-1 | - | - | TRBV11-1 | TGTGCCAGCAGCTTTTCGGGCACGAACACTGAAGCTTTCTTT | CASSFSGTNTEAFF
16 | TRBJ2-3 | TRBD2 | few | TRBV2 | TGTGCCAGCAGTGATATTAGCGGGAGTCAGGCAGATACGCAGTATTTT | CASSDISGSQADTQYF
15 | TRBJ2-7 | - | - | TRBV7-2 | TGTGCCAGCAGCTTAGGACGACAGACCACCTACGAGCAGTACTTC | CASSLGRQTTYEQYF
15 | TRBJ1-4 | - | - | TRBV28 | TGTGCCAGCAGTTCGCGGACCCCGGGCGGTGAAAAACTGTTTTTT | CASSSRTPGGEKLFF
13 | TRBJ2-2 | - | - | TRBV11-3 | TGTGCCAGCAGCAACGACCCCGTCGGGGAGCTGTTTTTT | CASSNDPVGELFF
16 | TRBJ2-2 | - | - | TRBV5-1 | TGCGCCAGCAGGTTCCGCATAGCGATGAACACCGGGGAGCTGTTTTTT | CASRFRIAMNTGELFF
17 | TRBJ2-2 | TRBD2 | - | TRBV10-3 | TGTGCCATCAGTGCGCGAGCGGGAGAGGGGACTGACGGGGAGCTGTTTTTT | CAISARAGEGTDGELFF
15 | TRBJ2-2 | TRBD1 | - | TRBV19 | TGTGCCAGTAGTATAGTTACAGGGGGAACCGGGGAGCTGTTTTTT | CASSIVTGGTGELFF
16 | TRBJ1-5 | TRBD1 | - | TRBV5-8 | TGTGCCAGCAGCCAATACACCGACAGGGTATGGCAGCCCCAGCATTTT | CASSQYTDRVWQPQHF
14 | TRBJ1-1 | - | - | TRBV14 | TGTGCCAGCAGCCAAGTTCGCAGGGGTACTGAAGCTTTCTTT | CASSQVRRGTEAFF
15 | TRBJ1-5 | - | once | TRBV28 | TGTGCCAGCAGTACGTCTGCAGGGAGCAATCAGCCCCAGCATTTT | CASSTSAGSNQPQHF
16 | TRBJ1-1 | - | - | TRBV5-4 | TGTGCCAGCAGCTTTTCGGGGAGCCAGGGGTACACTGAAGCTTTCTTT | CASSFSGSQGYTEAFF
16 | TRBJ1-1 | TRBD1 | - | TRBV23-1 | TGCGCCAGCAGTCAGCTTAGACAGGGGAGGCACACTGAAGCTTTCTTT | CASSQLRQGRHTEAFF
14 | TRBJ2-7 | TRBD1 | - | TRBV5-1 | TGCGCCAGCAGCCAGACAGGGGTGTCCTACGAGCAGTACTTC | CASSQTGVSYEQYF
16 | TRBJ1-2 | - | - | TRBV28 | TGTGCCAGCACCCGGAGGTTTGGGGGCGCACAGGATGGCTACACCTTC | CASTRRFGGAQDGYTF
12 | TRBJ2-5 | - | - | TRBV2 | TGTGCCAGCAGTGGACAGCCTGAGACCCAGTACTTC | CASSGQPETQYF
16 | TRBJ2-3 | - | - | TRBV7-3 | TGTGCCAGCAGCTTAGTCACAGGGTCTAGCACAGATACGCAGTATTTT | CASSLVTGSSTDTQYF
14 | TRBJ1-1 | - | - | TRBV29-1 | TGCAGCGTTGATTACGGGACGGGGAACACTGAAGCTTTCTTT | CSVDYGTGNTEAFF
13 | TRBJ1-1 | - | - | TRBV5-6 | TGTGCCAGCAGCGTCGACAGAACGACTGAAGCTTTCTTT | CASSVDRTTEAFF
15 | TRBJ1-5 | - | - | TRBV2 | TGTGCCAGCAGTGAAGGGTTCGGCCCTAATCAGCCCCAGCATTTT | CASSEGFGPNQPQHF
16 | TRBJ2-1 | TRBD1 | - | TRBV5-1 | TGCGCCAGCAGCGCCCGACAGGGGGCGGGCTACAATGAGCAGTTCTTC | CASSARQGAGYNEQFF
16 | TRBJ1-5 | - | few | TRBV7-9 | TGTGCCAGCAGCCCCGGTTTGGGGTATAGCAATCAGCCCCAGCATTTT | CASSPGLGYSNQPQHF
15 | TRBJ2-5 | TRBD2 | - | TRBV6-6 | TGTGCCAGCGAACGACTAGCGGGAGGTCGAGAGACCCAGTACTTC | CASERLAGGRETQYF
17 | TRBJ1-4 | - | - | TRBV9 | TGTGCCAGCAGCGTAGGGGTGGGCTCCGCAACTAATGAAAAACTGTTTTTT | CASSVGVGSATNEKLFF
15 | TRBJ2-4 | - | - | TRBV2 | TGTGCCAGCAGTGAGCAGGGGCGAGGCAAAAACATTCAGTACTTC | CASSEQGRGKNIQYF
15 | TRBJ1-2 | - | few | TRBV27 | TGTGCCAGCAGTTCGATACACAGGGAGGGCTATGGCTACACCTTC | CASSSIHREGYGYTF
13 | TRBJ2-7 | - | - | TRBV19 | TGTGCCAGTAGCCCGGTCGGTTTCTACGAGCAGTACTTC | CASSPVGFYEQYF
14 | TRBJ2-2 | - | - | TRBV11-3 | TGTGCCAGCAGCTTAGGGGCCTGGGACGGGGAGCTGTTTTTT | CASSLGAWDGELFF